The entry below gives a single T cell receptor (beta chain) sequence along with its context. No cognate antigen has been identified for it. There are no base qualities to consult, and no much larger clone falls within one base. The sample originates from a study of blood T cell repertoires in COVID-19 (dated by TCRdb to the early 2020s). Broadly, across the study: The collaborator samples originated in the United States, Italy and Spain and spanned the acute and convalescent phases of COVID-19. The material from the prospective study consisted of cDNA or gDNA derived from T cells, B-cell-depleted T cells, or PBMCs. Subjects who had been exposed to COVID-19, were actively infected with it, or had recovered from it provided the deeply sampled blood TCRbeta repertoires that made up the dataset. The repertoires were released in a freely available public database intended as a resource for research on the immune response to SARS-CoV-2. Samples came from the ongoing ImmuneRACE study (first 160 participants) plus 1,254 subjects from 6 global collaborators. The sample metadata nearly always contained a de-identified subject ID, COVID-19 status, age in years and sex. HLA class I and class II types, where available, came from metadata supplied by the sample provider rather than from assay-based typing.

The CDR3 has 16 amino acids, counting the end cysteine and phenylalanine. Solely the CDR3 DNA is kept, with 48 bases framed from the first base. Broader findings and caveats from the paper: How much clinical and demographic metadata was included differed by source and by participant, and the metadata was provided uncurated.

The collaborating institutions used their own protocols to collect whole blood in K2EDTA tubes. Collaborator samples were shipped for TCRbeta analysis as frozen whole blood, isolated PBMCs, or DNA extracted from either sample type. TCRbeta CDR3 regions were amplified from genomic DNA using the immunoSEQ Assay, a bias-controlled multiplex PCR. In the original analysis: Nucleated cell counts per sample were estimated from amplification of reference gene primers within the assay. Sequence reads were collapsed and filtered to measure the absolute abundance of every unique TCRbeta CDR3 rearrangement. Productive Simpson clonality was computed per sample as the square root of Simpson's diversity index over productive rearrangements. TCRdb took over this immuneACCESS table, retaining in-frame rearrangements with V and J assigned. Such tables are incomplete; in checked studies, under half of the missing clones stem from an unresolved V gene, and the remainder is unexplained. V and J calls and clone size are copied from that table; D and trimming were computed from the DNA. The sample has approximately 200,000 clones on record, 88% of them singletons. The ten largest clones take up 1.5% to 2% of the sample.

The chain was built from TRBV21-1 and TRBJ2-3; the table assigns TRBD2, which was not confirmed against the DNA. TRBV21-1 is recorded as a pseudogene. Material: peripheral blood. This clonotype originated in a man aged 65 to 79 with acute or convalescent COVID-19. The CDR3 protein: CASSKKRAGGWDTQYF. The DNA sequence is TGTGCCAGCAGCAAAAAACGGGCGGGAGGTTGGGATACGCAGTATTTT.